This T cell receptor (beta chain) was found in a study of cytomegalovirus exposure and HLA in healthy donors (dated 2017 in TCRdb). A note on the overall study: In an earlier analysis of 450 to 750 of the donors, 250 to 300 Gb of sequence data and 100 million or so unique TCR beta sequences from 150 million to 200 million T cells were reported. Five DR-DQ haplotypes were handled as single units for association and clustering, since linkage in the cohort was strong. An early release that covered about 600 HLA-typed donors contained 300 to 350 gigabases of sequencing data and some 87 million unique TCR sequences. High-throughput TCR immunosequencing, statistical association of individual TCRs with disease status, and machine learning were combined to predict cytomegalovirus infection status. A later genetic analysis used genome-wide SNP genotypes for about 60% of the 666 donors, treating that subset as a discovery cohort. Donor age, sex, ethnicity and CMV serostatus were compiled together with the repertoire data. Rather than drawing on any new phenotypic data, the later analysis identified candidate immune exposures from TCR beta sequences and the way those sequences occurred across donors. All discovery cohort repertoires had been generated using a single sequencing platform. The aim of the study was to test whether cataloging public T cell receptors could identify signatures of past pathogen exposure. Among about 390 genotyped donors of the cohort, an average of roughly 240,000 unique TCR beta nucleotide sequences were sequenced per donor, approximately 20% of them non-productive. In a later analysis, previously published TCR beta repertoires from 666 donors were re-analyzed and high-resolution HLA genotyping was added so that TCR occurrence patterns could be studied. An earlier analysis of several hundred of the donors applied high-throughput TCR beta sequencing to assess whether each TCR beta V gene segment acted as functional or pseudogenic. The number of donors typed differed by locus, with about 629-640 for A, B, C, DRB1 and DQB1, around 520 for DQA1, approximately 580 for DPA1, and approximately 470 for DPB1. HLA typing covered class I and class II loci at four-digit resolution. Using immunosequencing, the study profiled T cell repertoires from roughly 650 subjects and related those repertoires to cytomegalovirus serostatus. Of the roughly 400 genotyped donors, 75% to 85% were placed in the genetic ancestry cluster associated with self-reported Caucasian donors. In addition to the first cohort of around 670 subjects, a separate validation cohort of over 90 different subjects was used. What the work shows at the level of the full study, not this receptor alone: In a later genetic analysis, fewer N-insertions in productive TCRs were reported among donors in an Asian-associated ancestry cluster than the roughly 640-donor mean. Presence/absence analyses assumed roughly uniform sequencing depth across donors, an assumption that may not hold. HLA typing was unavailable for some donors at each locus, so association tests used only the typed subset. The study gave a list of roughly 150 TCR beta chains associated with cytomegalovirus. Compared with equally common non-associated chains, HLA-associated TCR beta chains in a later analysis were more clonally expanded and had lower generation probabilities. When HLA alleles, especially DR and DQ, strongly co-occurred, attributing TCR associations to individual alleles was difficult. The authors suggested that the approach could potentially be extended to other disease states and immunological phenotypes. At a false discovery rate of 0.05, a later analysis linked some 17,000 TCR beta sequences to specific HLA alleles. Several of the top co-occurrence clusters appeared to be linked to parvovirus B19, influenza, CMV and Epstein-Barr virus, according to a later analysis. Immune exposure information for the cohort was limited to CMV serostatus. In both the original and validation cohorts, the classifier was reported to diagnose cytomegalovirus status with high specificity and sensitivity. Only TCR beta chains were sequenced in this cohort, and the absence of alpha or paired-chain data limited detectable features. An earlier analysis of approximately 570 of the donors showed that most TCR beta V segments appeared in productive rearrangements either about 87% or about 30% of the time, which broadly matched IMGT annotations. In vitro tests confirmed that a few of the cytomegalovirus-associated TCR beta chains recognize cytomegalovirus antigens. Most TCR sequences were seen in very few donors, while some public TCRs were found in many individuals. A further reported finding was that TCR beta sequences accurately predicted the HLA-A and HLA-B alleles for most subjects in the first cohort. A group of highly shared sequence variants was considered likely to be a technical artifact of the sequencing pipeline. An association between a missense DCLRE1C variant and V-gene and J-gene trimming of TCR beta chains was found in a later genetic analysis and replicated in an independent cohort. Because the 87-base-pair reads could not distinguish some IMGT-functional V segments, including TRBV6-2 and TRBV6-3, those segments were excluded. In a later analysis, the rate of TCR association differed among HLA loci, with DRB1 alleles having the most associated TCRs and HLA-C alleles having the fewest. The earlier analysis of about 600 of the donors excluded roughly 17 rarely observed V segments, including chromosome 9 orphons, because counts were too low. A later analysis found that most CMV-associated TCR beta chains appeared HLA-restricted, with HLA associations seemingly driven largely by CMV exposure. Linkage disequilibrium might explain the correlated functional status among segregating V segments, but an unknown experimental factor could not be excluded.

The CDR3 covers 13 residues, taking in both the cysteine and the phenylalanine. The read is trimmed to its CDR3 DNA, 39 bases read in frame from base 1. V is shortened by 8 bases, J by 7 bases, and the region joining them spans 15 bases. Per the germline V gene, MNHEY is the CDR1 and SVGAGI is the CDR2. In total, 600 or so healthy bone marrow donors made up the cohort. At the time of sampling, all cohort members were nominally healthy, though unrecorded immune exposures were likely present. The donor was CMV seronegative and was included in the group of approximately 350 seronegative cohort members. A peripheral blood sample was collected from each donor, and TCR beta sequencing was performed on peripheral blood mononuclear cells. Genomic DNA extraction from the blood cell samples was performed with the Qiagen DNeasy Blood Extraction Kit. The method was the immunoSEQ multiplex PCR assay. For the multiplex PCR, a mixture combining 60 forward primers for TCR Vbeta segments and 13 reverse primers for TCR Jbeta segments was used. The CDR3 region of rearranged TCR beta genes was amplified from genomic DNA by a multiplex PCR assay. The amplified TCR beta libraries were sequenced on the Illumina HiSeq System as 87-base-pair reads. From the authors' description of their analysis: Across the 666 repertoires, a later analysis counted approximately 83 million unique TCR beta chains, roughly 11 million of which were shared by at least two donors. Raw reads were error-corrected and collapsed into unique sequences with a nearest-neighbor algorithm that merged closely related sequences to remove PCR and sequencing errors. To assign V, D and J gene segments, CDR3 sequences were aligned to IMGT reference sequences. Each retained sequence needed at least a six-nucleotide match to both a V gene segment and a J gene segment. A rearrangement was called productive if the CDR3 had no stop codons and remained in frame with V and J, and every other rearrangement was called non-productive. Following IMGT convention, CDR3 was defined as the stretch from the second conserved V-encoded cysteine to the conserved J-encoded phenylalanine. The earlier analysis of about 570 of the donors excluded any sequence lacking an unambiguous match to a single V gene segment. In an earlier analysis of around 600 of the donors, V segments were called functional above 56.7% productive rearrangements and were called segregating when the between-donor standard deviation exceeded 5%. A statistical classification framework was built for diagnosing cytomegalovirus status from the catalog of TCR beta chain sequences. In a later analysis, TCR nucleotide sequences were compared against IMGT/GENE-DB human TR gene sequences so that V and J genes could be assigned. The TCRdist pipeline was used in a later analysis to assign CDR3 sequences and most-parsimonious VDJ recombination scenarios. In a later analysis, each TCR beta chain was defined by its CDR3 amino acid sequence together with its V-gene family, and reads without a unique V-gene family were excluded. A later analysis removed 550 to 700 highly shared, low-generation-probability nucleotide sequences to deal with suspected cross-contamination and a sequencing artifact. In a later analysis, a clonal expansion index was calculated for each public chain from normalized within-repertoire ranks of inferred template counts. A later analysis computed generation probabilities with a VDJ recombination model fitted to out-of-frame rearrangements, and checked the results against IGoR. Hypergeometric tests were used in a later analysis to score TCR-TCR, TCR-HLA and TCR-CMV co-occurrence, with a repertoire-size bias correction applied to the TCR pairs. To estimate false discovery rates, a later analysis permuted the HLA or CMV assignments 20 times. In a later analysis, co-occurring TCRs were grouped with DBSCAN, and TCRdist sequence similarity was added when clustering was performed within HLA-allele-positive subsets. For co-occurrence clustering, repertoires with fewer than 30,000 or more than 120,000 public chains were excluded, along with about five repertoires with anomalous nucleotide sharing. As stored in TCRdb, this immuneACCESS dataset retains in-frame rearrangements with V and J assigned. A fraction of the clones does not appear; measured against another copy, unresolved V genes explain less than half of the discrepancy, and the remainder lacks a known reason. That table supplies the V and J calls and clone size; D and trimming were determined from the DNA. The sample's clone listing holds 95,000 to 110,000 clones. The ten largest clones capture around 3.5% of the sample.

With regard to this clone: No antigen is known for it.

This receptor chain uses TRBV6-5 and TRBJ1-5, with a tentative D gene TRBD1 over 5 matching bases. The material sequenced was PBMCs. The sequence derives from a man aged 40-55 years in good health and CMV-seronegative. The DNA sequence is given as TGTGCCAGCCGCGGGACCGCCGGACAGCCCCAGCATTTT. Its protein product is CASRGTAGQPQHF.